The present T cell receptor (beta chain) was sequenced within a study of CD8 T cells in Susac syndrome. CDR1 is LNHNV and CDR2 is YYDKDF in the germline V gene (reference sequence). Trimming pared 5 bases from V and 0 bases from J, leaving 8 bases between. The CDR3 totals 15 residues. The RNA, roughly 0.5 to 1 ug, was put through reverse transcription using random hexamers. The authors amplified TCR beta CDR3 across 54 Vbeta and 13 Jbeta using immunoSEQ multiplex PCR. TCRdb fed the immunoSEQ multiplex PCR reads into MiXCR, producing one record per CDR3 protein. The sample yields 120,000 to 150,000 distinct CDR3 sequences, nearly 95% seen once. TCR beta sequences were obtained from blood CD8+ and CD4+ T cells. Negative isolation yielded CD4+ and CD8+ T cells, and FACS enriched TEMRA cells. Findings and caveats of the study: Regarding the TCR sequencing and HLA analysis, the study admitted that a relatively small number of individuals were involved.

On this clonotype itself: Its antigen is unknown.

The V and J genes are TRBV15 and TRBJ2-6; weak D call: TRBD1 (5 bases). This clonotype was sampled from a human donor in good health. The sample taken for sequencing was CD8+ T cells from PBMCs. The DNA for the CDR3 is TGTGCCACCAGCGGGGCCGTCTCTGGGGCCAACGTCCTGACTTTC. Amino acids: CATSGAVSGANVLTF. Based on the CDR3 plus reference TRBV15 and TRBJ2-6, the full variable domain is DAMVIQNPRYQVTQFGKPVTLSCSQTLNHNVMYWYQQKSSQAPKLLFHYYDKDFNNEADTPDNFQSRRPNTSFCFLDIRSPGLGDTAMYLCATSGAVSGANVLTFGAGSRLTVL.